The T cell receptor (beta chain) described here comes from a study of early T cells in non-severe SARS-CoV-2 infection. TCRdb called the 5' RACE reads again in MiXCR, with one record for every CDR3 protein. Of 54,000 or so distinct CDR3 sequences listed, around 13% are singletons. This clonotype has a count of ten or more. V was clipped by 3 bases and J by 2 bases; unmatched bases: 6. The length of the CDR3 is 15 residues. In germline, CDR1 is SGHTA, CDR2 FQGNSA. This sequence was found in an adult who was a healthcare worker with PCR-confirmed SARS-CoV-2 infection or an uninfected control (not recorded which). Sequenced: whole blood. The rearrangement joins TRBV7-2 to TRBJ2-7; 8 nucleotides line up with TRBD1. CDR3: CASSFGQGGTYEQYF. The CDR3 coding sequence is TGTGCCAGCAGCTTTGGACAGGGTGGAACCTACGAGCAGTACTTC.